This record covers a single TCR beta chain. These data originate in a study of shared clonotypes between healthy human individuals. The germline V gene has CDR1 GTSNPN and CDR2 SVGIG (reference sequence). The CDR3 extends over 15 amino acids. V shed 2 bases and J 7 bases; nucleotides not matched to a gene: 7. The protocol was immunoSEQ multiplex PCR, while the TCRdb copy is restricted to in-frame clones and leaves out a portion. The sample includes hundreds of thousands of clones, less than 80% seen only once; the top ten take more than 1.5%. This clonotype originated in a woman in her twenties or thirties in good health. This sequence joins TRBV30 and TRBJ2-1, with 11 positions matching TRBD2. Sequenced material: memory CD4+ T cells sorted from blood. This sample's subset: CD45RA-negative fraction. CDR3 sequence reads: CAWSKGTSGGNEQFF. CDR3 DNA: TGTGCCTGGAGTAAAGGGACTAGCGGTGGGAATGAGCAGTTCTTC. Full variable domain (outside the CDR3, taken from reference TRBV30 and TRBJ2-1): SQTIHQWPATLVQPVGSPLSLECTVEGTSNPNLYWYRQAAGRGLQLLFYSVGIGQISSEVPQNLSASRPQDRQFILSSKKLLLSDSGFYLCAWSKGTSGGNEQFFGPGTRLTVL.